A selection of T cell receptor beta chains follows, all from one sample in a study of blood T cells in healthy people across ages. TCRdb re-analysed the 5' RACE reads in MiXCR, keeping a single row per CDR3 protein. The sample holds almost 550,000 distinct CDR3 sequences; more than 20% are singletons and the top ten take around 10%. These sequences were also reported in another study, on T cells of mothers and their children.

The specimen was blood. The receptors derive from a boy between 10 and 17 years old in good health. Each CDR3 is given with its conserved first and last residue. The D gene is left open where the match is weak. Clone size, where shown, is once, few, many, or a class for clones that have expanded.

v_call: TRBV7-3
j_call: TRBJ2-1
d_call: TRBD2
clone_size: .
cdr3_nt: TGTGCCAGCAGCTTATGGCCTAGCGGGAACAATGAGCAGTTCTTC
cdr3_aa: CASSLWPSGNNEQFF

v_call: TRBV28
j_call: TRBJ2-7
d_call: .
clone_size: few
cdr3_nt: TGTGCCAGCACTGAGGGGAATTGGGGCTACGAGCAGTACTTC
cdr3_aa: CASTEGNWGYEQYF

v_call: TRBV5-4
j_call: TRBJ2-3
d_call: TRBD2
clone_size: few
cdr3_nt: TGTGCCAGCTCCGAGCTAGCGGGAGGTCGTCGAAACACAGATACGCAGTATTTT
cdr3_aa: CASSELAGGRRNTDTQYF

v_call: TRBV5-1
j_call: TRBJ1-6
d_call: .
clone_size: .
cdr3_nt: TGCGCCAGCCGCCGCCGAGCCCCCAACGGCGGGGATAATTCACCCCTCCACTTT
cdr3_aa: CASRRRAPNGGDNSPLHF

v_call: TRBV25-1
j_call: TRBJ1-4
d_call: TRBD1
clone_size: .
cdr3_nt: TGTGCCAGCAGTGAAATACAGGGGGCACGGGAAAAACTGTTTTTT
cdr3_aa: CASSEIQGAREKLFF

v_call: TRBV20-1
j_call: TRBJ1-1
d_call: .
clone_size: few
cdr3_nt: TGCAGTGCTAGAGATCAGACCGGGACACGATACACTGAAGCTTTCTTT
cdr3_aa: CSARDQTGTRYTEAFF

v_call: TRBV4-3
j_call: TRBJ2-7
d_call: .
clone_size: few
cdr3_nt: TGCGCCAGCAGCCAAAGGGGCAGCTCCTACGAGCAGTACTTC
cdr3_aa: CASSQRGSSYEQYF

v_call: TRBV20-1
j_call: TRBJ2-1
d_call: .
clone_size: few
cdr3_nt: TGCAGTGCGTCGGGACCCGCTAGGGAGCAGTTCTTC
cdr3_aa: CSASGPAREQFF

v_call: TRBV4-1
j_call: TRBJ2-1
d_call: TRBD2
clone_size: .
cdr3_nt: TGCGCCAGTCAGGCTCTACTAGCGGGGTTCTCCTACAATGAGCAGTTCTTC
cdr3_aa: CASQALLAGFSYNEQFF

v_call: TRBV2
j_call: TRBJ1-1
d_call: .
clone_size: few
cdr3_nt: TGTGCCAGCCAGAAAGAGTTGATCACTGAAGCTTTCTTT
cdr3_aa: CASQKELITEAFF

v_call: TRBV27
j_call: TRBJ1-6
d_call: .
clone_size: few
cdr3_nt: TGTGCCAGCAGTTTGGCCACGTTATATAATTCACCCCTCCACTTT
cdr3_aa: CASSLATLYNSPLHF

v_call: TRBV28
j_call: TRBJ2-7
d_call: .
clone_size: few
cdr3_nt: TGTGCCAGCATCCCCAGGGTCTGGGGCGAGCAGTACTTC
cdr3_aa: CASIPRVWGEQYF

v_call: TRBV7-9
j_call: TRBJ2-5
d_call: .
clone_size: once
cdr3_nt: TGTGCCAGCAGCTTAGATGGCGGTACGACCCAAGAGACCCAGTACTTC
cdr3_aa: CASSLDGGTTQETQYF

v_call: TRBV7-7
j_call: TRBJ2-5
d_call: TRBD2
clone_size: .
cdr3_nt: TGTGCTAGCAGCCCTATAAGACTAGCGGGGCAAGAGACCCAGTACTTC
cdr3_aa: CASSPIRLAGQETQYF

v_call: TRBV20-1
j_call: TRBJ1-4
d_call: .
clone_size: few
cdr3_nt: TGCAGTGCTAGAGGCTCGGCAACTAATGAAAAACTGTTTTTT
cdr3_aa: CSARGSATNEKLFF

v_call: TRBV27
j_call: TRBJ1-2
d_call: .
clone_size: .
cdr3_nt: TGTGCCAGCAGTATGGTACAGGGCCCCTATGGCTACACCTTC
cdr3_aa: CASSMVQGPYGYTF

v_call: TRBV12-3/TRBV12-4
j_call: TRBJ2-2
d_call: .
clone_size: few
cdr3_nt: TGTGCCAACACCGGGACGGTAGACACCGGGGAGCTGTTTTTT
cdr3_aa: CANTGTVDTGELFF

v_call: TRBV28
j_call: TRBJ2-5
d_call: TRBD1
clone_size: .
cdr3_nt: TGTGCCAGCAGTGGGACAGTAGAGACCCAGTACTTC
cdr3_aa: CASSGTVETQYF